This TCR beta chain was identified in a study of blood T cell repertoires in COVID-19. This clone came up a few times. The V gene's germline CDR1 is ENHRY and CDR2 SYGVKD. The V and J ends lost 4 bases and 1 base respectively, with 10 bases between them. The CDR3 is made up of 14 amino acids. Source study methods: Scientists estimated how many nucleated cells there were by amplifying reference gene primers. Sequencing was performed with immunoSEQ multiplex PCR; in TCRdb, only in-frame clones are kept and a portion is missing. V and J calls and clone size are copied from that table; D and trimming were computed from the DNA. The sample yields roughly 230,000 clones, roughly 80% seen once.

Sequencing input: peripheral blood. The V gene is TRBV10-3, the J gene TRBJ1-1, with a possible D match to TRBD1 (6 bases). The clonotype was recovered from a woman aged 45 to 65 with acute or convalescent COVID-19. The CDR3, as DNA: TGTGCCATCAGTGGGGGGGGCCCGAACACTGAAGCTTTCTTT. Protein: CAISGGGPNTEAFF.